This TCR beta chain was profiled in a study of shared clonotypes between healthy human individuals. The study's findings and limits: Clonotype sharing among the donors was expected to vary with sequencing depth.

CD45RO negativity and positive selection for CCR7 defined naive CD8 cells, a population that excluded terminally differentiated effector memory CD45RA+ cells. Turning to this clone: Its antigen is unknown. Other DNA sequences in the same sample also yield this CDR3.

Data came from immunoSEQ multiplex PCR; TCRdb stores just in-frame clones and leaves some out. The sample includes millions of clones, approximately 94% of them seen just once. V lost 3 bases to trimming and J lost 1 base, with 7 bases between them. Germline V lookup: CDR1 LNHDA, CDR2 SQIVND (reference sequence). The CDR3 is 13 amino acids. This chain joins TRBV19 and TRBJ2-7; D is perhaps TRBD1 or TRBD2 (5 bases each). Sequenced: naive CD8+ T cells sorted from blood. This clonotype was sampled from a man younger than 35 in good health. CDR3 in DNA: TGTGCCAGTAGTATTGGGGGTTCCTACGAGCAGTACTTC. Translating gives CASSIGGSYEQYF.